This T cell receptor beta chain emerged from a study of brain T cells in children with intractable seizures. The assay was immunoSEQ multiplex PCR, and TCRdb's table has in-frame clones only and misses some. The data show about 350,000 clones, over 90% seen once. The CDR3 sequence is 13 residues long. Deletions cut 5 bases from V and 1 base from J, with 8 bases between. Germline V CDR1 and CDR2: SGHAT, FQDESV (reference sequence). As for time point: blood from clinic visit 5 months post-surgery; TSC patient then seizure free. Surgery cases with the highest brain T cell transcript signatures were chosen for sequencing. Before surgery, patients took at least one anti-epileptic drug.

V is TRBV11-1 and J is TRBJ1-1; D remains unclear. This TCR came from a boy under two years old with tuberous sclerosis and intractable seizures. Source: peripheral blood, taken roughly 5 months after surgery. CDR3 residues: CASSVTENTEAFF. Written as DNA, the CDR3 is TGTGCCAGCAGCGTTACAGAGAACACTGAAGCTTTCTTT.